Below, 27 T cell receptor beta chains from the same sample are listed, as sequenced in a study of T-cell reconstitution after alpha-beta-depleted transplantation in children. Unique molecular identifiers tagged the TCRbeta library. TCRdb used MiXCR to reprocess the PCR reads, holding one entry per CDR3 protein. The sample yields hundreds of thousands of distinct CDR3 sequences, 9.5% to 13% seen once. Sequenced here: PBMCs, sampled before TCRalphabeta/CD19-depleted stem cell transplant. The receptors stem from a boy younger than two with acute myeloid leukemia, due to receive a stem cell transplant.

This clonotype was seen ten or more times. This chain links TRBV27 with TRBJ2-4; D gene ambiguous. Trimming stripped 3 bases from V and 8 bases from J, with 11 bases between. Germline V CDR1 and CDR2: MNHEY, SMNVEV (reference sequence). The CDR3 runs to 13 residues. The CDR3 bases are TGTGCCAGCAGTTTCGGGCCAGTCGACATTCAGTACTTC. Protein: CASSFGPVDIQYF.

In its sample, this clonotype was seen a few times. The gene calls are TRBV7-2 and TRBJ2-7, with TRBD1 identical over 9 bases. Germline V gene data show CDR1 as SGHTA and CDR2 as FQGNSA. The CDR3 runs to 16 residues. The trim removed 1 base at V and 7 bases at J, leaving 11 bases unmatched. DNA for the CDR3: TGTGCCAGCAGCTTAGAAGTCGGGACAGGGAATAGGGAGCAGTACTTC. Encoded protein: CASSLEVGTGNREQYF. Drawing the rest from reference TRBV7-2 and TRBJ2-7, the complete variable domain is GAGVSQSPSNKVTEKGKDVELRCDPISGHTALYWYRQSLGQGLEFLIYFQGNSAPDKSGLPSDRFSAERTGGSVSTLTIQRTQQEDSAVYLCASSLEVGTGNREQYFGPGTRLTVT.

This clonotype was detected only a few times. The chain has TRBV18 and TRBJ2-4, with D possibly matching TRBD2 (6 bases). Germline CDR1 is KGHSH and CDR2 is LQKENI. Deletions cut 3 bases from V and 0 bases from J, with 27 bases between. The CDR3 consists of 21 residues. DNA of the CDR3: TGTGCCAGCTCACCTTCCCTGCCGGGACTTACTGACTTGGGAGCCAAAAACATTCAGTACTTC. It codes for CASSPSLPGLTDLGAKNIQYF.

This clonotype came up many times. The CDR3 DNA is TGTGCCTGCCCTCGAGGGGTGGGGGGGCGAAGTGAAGCTTTCTTT. Protein product: CACPRGVGGRSEAFF. This rearrangement joins TRBV30 to TRBJ1-1; perhaps TRBD1 as D (6 bases). V was pared by 6 bases and J by 7 bases, with 24 bases between. Germline CDR1 GTSNPN, CDR2 SVGIG (reference sequence). This CDR3 comprises 15 residues.

This clonotype was recorded at least ten times. V gene TRBV25-1 combines with J gene TRBJ2-2, with 8 bases fitting TRBD1. This CDR3 comprises 17 residues. After removal of 5 bases from V and 1 base from J, the junction contained 9 bases not matched to a gene. From germline, CDR1 is MGHDK and CDR2 SYGVNS. The DNA of the CDR3 is TGTGCCAGCAGTCCCGAGGACAGGGACGGGAACACCGGGGAGCTGTTTTTT. It codes for CASSPEDRDGNTGELFF.

Many counts were recorded for this clonotype. The chain is built from TRBV20-1 and TRBJ1-4, with a possible D match to TRBD1 (5 bases). CDR1 and CDR2 from the germline V gene are DFQATT and SNEGSKA (reference sequence). With 4 bases removed from V and 6 bases from J, the gap between germline ends came to 21 bases. CDR3 length: 16 amino acids. The CDR3 region is CSANPRRGSGDEKLFF. CDR3 coding DNA: TGCAGTGCTAATCCGAGACGGGGGTCGGGTGATGAAAAACTGTTTTTT.

This clonotype was counted ten times or more. The chain is built from TRBV27 and TRBJ1-1; perhaps TRBD1 as D (6 bases). CDR3 length equals 14 residues. The V gene lost 2 bases and the J gene lost 0 bases, with 7 bases spanning the gap. Germline V CDR1 and CDR2: MNHEY, SMNVEV (reference sequence). CDR3 DNA: TGTGCCAGCAGTTTAAACAGGGTGAACACTGAAGCTTTCTTT. It codes for CASSLNRVNTEAFF.

The chain combines TRBV6-1 with TRBJ2-1; 15 nucleotides match TRBD2. The CDR3 has 17 residues. The V segment lost 5 bases and the J segment 3 bases; nucleotides outside the gene matches: 5. Germline loops: CDR1 MNHNS, CDR2 SASEGT. CDR3 in amino acids: CASSRTSGGAVYNEQFF. CDR3 in DNA: TGTGCCAGCAGTCGGACTAGCGGGGGGGCTGTCTACAATGAGCAGTTCTTC.

This clonotype has at least ten counts. V gene TRBV28 combines with J gene TRBJ2-7, with TRBD2 identical over 7 bases. Germline assignment: CDR1 MDHEN and CDR2 SYDVKM. V shed 9 bases, J shed 3 bases, and the junction held 20 bases outside the gene matches. This CDR3 contains 17 residues. The CDR3: CARGGGTLSGAGYEQYF. DNA of the CDR3: TGTGCCAGGGGAGGAGGTACCCTCAGCGGGGCGGGCTACGAGCAGTACTTC.

For this clonotype: This clone may be a read error of a much larger clone one base away. The V and J genes are TRBV15 and TRBJ1-1, with D hard to call. The CDR3 runs 15 residues. Per germline, CDR1 LNHNV and CDR2 YYDKDF (reference sequence). The CDR3 spells CTTSRALTPNTEAFF. CDR3 coding DNA: TGTACCACCAGCAGAGCCTTGACTCCGAACACTGAAGCTTTCTTT.

This clonotype was found many times. V gene TRBV7-2 combines with J gene TRBJ2-5, with 8 bases aligning to TRBD1. CDR1 and CDR2 (germline): SGHTA, FQGNSA. This CDR3 spans 13 amino acids. J was trimmed by 5 bases and V by 2 bases; bases with no gene match: 1. CDR3 protein: CASSLNRGETQYF. The CDR3 coding sequence is TGTGCCAGCAGCTTAAACAGGGGGGAGACCCAGTACTTC.

In its sample, this clonotype was seen many times. J is TRBJ2-1 and V is TRBV5-4; 10 bases are a match to TRBD2. The CDR3 runs 15 residues. The V gene's germline CDR1 is SGHNT and CDR2 YYREEE (reference sequence). The J segment lost 4 bases and the V segment lost 1 base, leaving 2 bases of the junction unmatched. CDR3 in amino acids: CASSLTSGDYNEQFF. The CDR3 nucleotides read TGTGCCAGCAGCTTGACTAGCGGGGATTACAATGAGCAGTTCTTC.

This clonotype has at least ten counts. The chain couples TRBV6-1 to TRBJ2-3; 8 bases match TRBD2. Per germline, CDR1 MNHNS and CDR2 SASEGT. The trim removed 6 bases at V and 8 bases at J, leaving 25 bases unmatched. The CDR3 is 19 residues long. The CDR3 here is CASRRIDSGASFIARTQYF. The CDR3 nucleotides are TGTGCCAGCAGGCGAATCGATAGCGGGGCCTCTTTCATAGCACGTACGCAGTATTTT.

Turning to this clonotype: A read error may account for a junction end that differs from germline. The V gene is TRBV7-3, the J gene TRBJ2-6; D is unclear. The CDR3 spans 15 residues. CDR1 and CDR2 from the germline V gene are SGHTA and FQGTGA. CDR3 nucleotides: TGTGCCAGCAGCCAAGCCAGCTCTTGGGCCAACGTCCTGACTTTC. Translated: CASSQASSWANVLTF.

This clonotype was recorded at least ten times. The rearrangement joins TRBV7-2 to TRBJ1-1; 9 bases are shared with TRBD1. Per germline, CDR1 SGHTA and CDR2 FQGNSA. This CDR3 has 16 amino acids. Unmatched junction bases numbered 6, after V lost 3 bases and J lost 1 base. In DNA, the CDR3 is TGTGCCAGCAGCTTTCACAGGGGGCGTCCGAACACTGAAGCTTTCTTT. It specifies CASSFHRGRPNTEAFF.

This clonotype was picked up many times. The rearrangement uses TRBV11-2 and TRBJ2-5; possibly TRBD2 for D (5 bases). This CDR3 has 14 amino acids. Germline values: CDR1 SGHAT, CDR2 FQNNGV. V was cut by 3 bases and J by 4 bases, with 12 bases left in between. CDR3 sequence reads: CASSFFTAGETQYF. CDR3 sequence (DNA): TGTGCCAGCAGCTTCTTCACGGCGGGAGAGACCCAGTACTTC.

The genes are TRBV12-3 or TRBV12-4 and TRBJ2-1; 15 positions agree with TRBD2. J lost 8 bases, V lost 5 bases, and 4 bases had no gene match. This CDR3 has 15 amino acids. DNA of the CDR3: TGTGCCAGCAGTCGAGGACTAGCGGGAGGGGATGAGCAGTTCTTC. It encodes CASSRGLAGGDEQFF.

This chain links TRBV7-3 with TRBJ2-3, with D perhaps TRBD2 (5 bases). Per germline, CDR1 SGHTA and CDR2 FQGTGA. The CDR3 contains 14 residues. Trimming cost V 5 bases and J 6 bases, with 15 bases left between them. The DNA of the CDR3 is TGTGCCAGCAGCCCCCGGACTCGCGCTGATACGCAGTATTTT. This gives the protein CASSPRTRADTQYF.

This clonotype was seen ten or more times. The gene calls are TRBV5-1 and TRBJ2-7, with D unclear. Trimming shortened V by 0 bases and J by 3 bases, and 7 bases separated the two germline ends. CDR3 size: 13 residues. Germline V lookup: CDR1 SGHRS, CDR2 YFSETQ. CDR3 sequence reads: CASSLGRNYEQYF. In DNA, the CDR3 is TGCGCCAGCAGCTTGGGCAGGAACTACGAGCAGTACTTC.

This clonotype showed up many times. J is TRBJ2-7 and V is TRBV5-1, with 8 bases that match TRBD1. Germline loops: CDR1 SGHRS, CDR2 YFSETQ. The CDR3 length is 15 residues. The J segment lost 3 bases and the V segment lost 0 bases, leaving 5 bases of the junction unmatched. CDR3 protein: CASSLVQGVSYEQYF. CDR3 bases: TGCGCCAGCAGCTTGGTACAGGGGGTCAGCTACGAGCAGTACTTC.

Many counts were recorded for this clonotype. The V and J genes are TRBV20-1 and TRBJ1-1; D ambiguous. The V gene lost 7 bases and the J gene lost 2 bases, with 11 bases spanning the gap. Germline V lookup: CDR1 DFQATT, CDR2 SNEGSKA (reference sequence). The CDR3 contains 12 residues. CDR3 in amino acids: CSVTAGNTEAFF. DNA for the CDR3: TGCAGTGTAACGGCGGGTAACACTGAAGCTTTCTTT.

There are a few counts of this clonotype. The chain joins TRBV11-2 to TRBJ1-2, with no clear D. This CDR3 comprises 13 residues. V lost 3 bases and J lost 8, with 13 bases in between. Germline V gene lookup returns CDR1 SGHAT and CDR2 FQNNGV. The CDR3 DNA is TGTGCCAGCAGCTTCTCGACCGCCGGGGGCTACACCTTC. It codes for CASSFSTAGGYTF.

This clonotype was recorded many times. The rearrangement joins TRBV27 to TRBJ2-1, with 10 bases fitting TRBD1. Germline loops: CDR1 MNHEY, CDR2 SMNVEV (reference sequence). V was clipped by 8 bases and J by 5 bases; unmatched bases: 3. The CDR3 spans 13 residues. CDR3 region: CASPGTGDNEQFF. For the CDR3, the DNA is TGTGCCAGCCCCGGGACAGGGGACAATGAGCAGTTCTTC.

This clonotype was detected many times. J is TRBJ1-2 and V is TRBV5-1, with TRBD1 matching over 8 bases. This CDR3 contains 13 residues. Germline CDR1 SGHRS, CDR2 YFSETQ. J was trimmed by 6 bases and V by 3 bases; bases with no gene match: 4. This CDR3 is CASSSGQGDGYTF. CDR3 nucleotide sequence: TGCGCCAGCAGCTCTGGACAGGGTGATGGCTACACCTTC.

J is TRBJ2-1 and V is TRBV18; the match to TRBD2 covers 11 bases. This CDR3 contains 17 residues. Germline values: CDR1 KGHSH, CDR2 LQKENI. Germline trimming cut 1 base from V and 1 base from J; bases unmatched to any gene: 3. This CDR3 reads CASSPQRLAGSYNEQFF. Here the CDR3 DNA reads TGTGCCAGCTCACCACAGCGACTAGCGGGGTCCTACAATGAGCAGTTCTTC.

This clonotype was detected only a few times. The chain employs TRBV27 and TRBJ2-7; D gene unclear. The CDR3 sequence is 14 residues long. Germline CDR1 is MNHEY and CDR2 is SMNVEV (reference sequence). The V end was cut by 5 bases, the J end by 3 bases, with 14 bases between. CDR3 DNA sequence: TGTGCCAGCAGTACCCGAGGACGGATCTACGAGCAGTACTTC. Protein: CASSTRGRIYEQYF.

This clonotype was seen at least ten times. The chain is built from TRBV11-2 and TRBJ2-1, with no clear D. Per the germline V gene, CDR1 is SGHAT and CDR2 is FQNNGV. The CDR3 extends over 12 amino acids. Trimming left V 2 bases short and J 3 bases short, with 2 bases between. In DNA form, the CDR3 reads TGTGCCAGCAGCTTACACTACAATGAGCAGTTCTTC. Amino acids: CASSLHYNEQFF.